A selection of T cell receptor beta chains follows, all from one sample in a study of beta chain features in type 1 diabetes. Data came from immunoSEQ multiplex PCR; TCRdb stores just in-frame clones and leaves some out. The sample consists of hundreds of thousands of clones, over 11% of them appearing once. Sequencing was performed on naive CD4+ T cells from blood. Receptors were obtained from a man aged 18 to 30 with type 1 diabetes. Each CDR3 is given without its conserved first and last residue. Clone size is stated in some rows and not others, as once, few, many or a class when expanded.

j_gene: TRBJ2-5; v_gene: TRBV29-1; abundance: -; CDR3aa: SVPLEGGPGETQY
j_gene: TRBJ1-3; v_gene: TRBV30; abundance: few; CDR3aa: AWSVLNSELPRY
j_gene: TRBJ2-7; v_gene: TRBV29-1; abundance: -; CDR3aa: SVERGTSGYEQY
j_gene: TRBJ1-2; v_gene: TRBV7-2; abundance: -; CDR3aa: ASSPQRGPWGYT
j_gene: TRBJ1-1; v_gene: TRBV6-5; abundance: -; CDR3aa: ASSRPITEAF
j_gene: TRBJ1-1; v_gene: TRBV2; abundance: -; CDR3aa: ASRTDRANTEAF
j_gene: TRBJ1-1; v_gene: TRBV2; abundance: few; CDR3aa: ASQGQGNTEAF
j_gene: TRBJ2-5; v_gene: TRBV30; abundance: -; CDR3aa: AGSAGVQETQY
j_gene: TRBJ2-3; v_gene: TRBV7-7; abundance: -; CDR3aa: ASSLGGPSTDTQY
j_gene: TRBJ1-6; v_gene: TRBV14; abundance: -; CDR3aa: ASTEGQGYSPLH
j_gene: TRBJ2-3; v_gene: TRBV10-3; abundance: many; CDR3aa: AITRDGGSTDTQY
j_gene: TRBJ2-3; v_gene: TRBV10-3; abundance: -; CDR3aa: AMRADTQY
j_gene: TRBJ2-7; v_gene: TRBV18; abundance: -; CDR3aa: ASSPPGTGSYEQY
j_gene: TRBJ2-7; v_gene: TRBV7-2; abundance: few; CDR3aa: ASSLGLAGSYEQY
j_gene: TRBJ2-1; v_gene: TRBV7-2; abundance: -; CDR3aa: ASSLDSGTYNEQF
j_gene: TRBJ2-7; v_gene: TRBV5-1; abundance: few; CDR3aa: ASSPDRAGDYEQY
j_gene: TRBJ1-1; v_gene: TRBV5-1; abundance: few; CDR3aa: ASSHRQDHTEAF
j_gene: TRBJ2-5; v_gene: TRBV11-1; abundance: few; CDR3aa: ASSSKRQETQY
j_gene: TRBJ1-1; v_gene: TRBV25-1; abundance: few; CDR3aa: ASSDTEAF
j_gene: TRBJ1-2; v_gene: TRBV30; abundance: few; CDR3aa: AWSVEGTYGYT
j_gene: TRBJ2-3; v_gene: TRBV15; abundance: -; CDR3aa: ATSRGPLAGFSTDTQY
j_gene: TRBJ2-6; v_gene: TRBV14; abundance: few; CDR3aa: ASSQPGANVLT
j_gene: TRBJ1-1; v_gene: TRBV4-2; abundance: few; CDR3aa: ASSTRDSLNTEAF
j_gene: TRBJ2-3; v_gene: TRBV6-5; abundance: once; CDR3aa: ASRWGTPTDTQY
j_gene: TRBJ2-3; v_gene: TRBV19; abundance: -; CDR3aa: ASSDRGRTDTQY
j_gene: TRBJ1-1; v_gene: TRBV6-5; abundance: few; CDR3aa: ASGHRMNTEAF
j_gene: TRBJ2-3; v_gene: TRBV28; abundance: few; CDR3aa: ASSPLADTQY
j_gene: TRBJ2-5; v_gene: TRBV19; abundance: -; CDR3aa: ASTLSGTGYQETQY
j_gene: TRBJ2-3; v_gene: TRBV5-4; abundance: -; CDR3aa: ASTSMGQGLVGGRTDTQY
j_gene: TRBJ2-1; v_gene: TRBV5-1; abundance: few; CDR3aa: ASSWDSSYNEQF
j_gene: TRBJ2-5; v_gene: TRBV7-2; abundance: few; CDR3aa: ASGRHYQETQY
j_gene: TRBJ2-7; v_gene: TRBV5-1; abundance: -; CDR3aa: ASKGQGAKNEQY
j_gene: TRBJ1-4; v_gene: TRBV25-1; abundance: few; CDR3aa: ASSGTGTGDEKLF
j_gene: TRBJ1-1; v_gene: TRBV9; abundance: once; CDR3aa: ASSVAVGNTEAF
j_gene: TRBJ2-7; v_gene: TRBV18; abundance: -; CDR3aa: ASSARGGDYEQY
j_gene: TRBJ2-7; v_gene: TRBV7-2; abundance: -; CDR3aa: ASSPSLGGSYEQY
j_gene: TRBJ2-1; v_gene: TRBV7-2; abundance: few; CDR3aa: ASTKERDRFHNEQF
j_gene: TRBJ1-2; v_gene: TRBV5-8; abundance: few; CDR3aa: ASSLGRARGIGYT
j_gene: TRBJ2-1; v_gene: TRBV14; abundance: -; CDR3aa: ASSQERDSYNEQF
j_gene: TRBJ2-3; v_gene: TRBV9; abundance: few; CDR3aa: ASSVVGLAADTQY
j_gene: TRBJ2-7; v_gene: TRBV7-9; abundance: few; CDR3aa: ASSPAGWQVAYEQY
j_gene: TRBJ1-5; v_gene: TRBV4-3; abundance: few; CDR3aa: ASSRNTDQPQH
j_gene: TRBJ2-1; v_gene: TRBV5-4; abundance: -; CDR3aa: ASSSGRDRLYNEQF
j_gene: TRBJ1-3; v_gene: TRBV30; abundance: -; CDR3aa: AWKAQGTGNTIY
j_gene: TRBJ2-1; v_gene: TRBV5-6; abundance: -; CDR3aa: ASRSGTSTSEQF
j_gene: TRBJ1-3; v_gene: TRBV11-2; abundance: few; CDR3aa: ASSLGGNTIY
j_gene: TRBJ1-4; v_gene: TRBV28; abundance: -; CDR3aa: ASKDRTTNEKLF
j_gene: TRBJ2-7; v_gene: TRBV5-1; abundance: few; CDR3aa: ASSSRQTGTYEQY
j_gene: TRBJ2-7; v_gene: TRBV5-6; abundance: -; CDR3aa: ASSFNPDRSYEQY
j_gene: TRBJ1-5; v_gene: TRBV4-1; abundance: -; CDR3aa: ASSQESGGGVQPQH
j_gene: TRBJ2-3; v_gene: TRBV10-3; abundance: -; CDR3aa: AISPGTGVLSTDTQY
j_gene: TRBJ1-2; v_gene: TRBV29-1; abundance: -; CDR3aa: SVEWGLPSYGYT
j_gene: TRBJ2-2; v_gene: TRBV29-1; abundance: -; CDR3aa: SFISTGELF
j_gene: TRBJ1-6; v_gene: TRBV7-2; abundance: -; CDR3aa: ASSIFRGGMDSPLH
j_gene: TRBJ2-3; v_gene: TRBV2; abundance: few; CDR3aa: ASSATSGTITDTQY